The next 30 T cell receptor beta chains were all read from a single sample in a study of human T cells and chemical hapten exposure. TCRdb reprocessed the RACE reads via MiXCR and lists one record per CDR3 protein. The sample has more than 150,000 distinct CDR3 sequences, approximately 31% seen once; the top ten hold 2.9%. Time point described: pre-sensitization, week 0. Treatment noted: therapeutic diphenylcyclopropenone sensitization with weekly scalp DPC. This material consisted of whole blood, taken in connection with sensitization to the hapten diphenylcyclopropenone (DPC). The receptors stem from a woman in her twenties or thirties with alopecia areata. Some clones in this sample may be carry-over from other donors' samples.

This chain links TRBV11-2 with TRBJ1-2; 7 nucleotides agree with TRBD1. V gave up 5 bases and J gave up 5 bases; unmatched junction bases: 11. CDR1 and CDR2 (germline): SGHAT, FQNNGV. The CDR3 covers 15 residues. Here the CDR3 reads CASSAHSTGDYGYTF. CDR3 coding DNA: TGTGCCAGCAGCGCCCACTCCACAGGGGATTATGGCTACACCTTC.

The chain joins TRBV5-1 to TRBJ1-1; D is undetermined. The CDR3 length is 12 residues. The germline CDR1 and CDR2 sequences are SGHRS and YFSETQ. Trimming took off 5 bases at V and 1 base at J, with 6 bases between the two ends. CDR3: CASRGKNTEAFF. The CDR3 DNA reads TGCGCCAGCAGAGGGAAGAACACTGAAGCTTTCTTT.

The rearrangement uses TRBV7-2 and TRBJ2-1; TRBD1 aligns across 11 bases. The V gene end was trimmed by 5 bases and the J gene end by 8 bases; junction bases not matched to a gene: 8. CDR3 length: 15 amino acids. Looked up from germline, CDR1 is SGHTA and CDR2 is FQGNSA. The CDR3 here is CASSRRTGGFDEQFF. In DNA form, the CDR3 reads TGTGCCAGCAGCCGAAGGACAGGGGGCTTCGATGAGCAGTTCTTC.

This clonotype was observed a few times. V and J are TRBV20-1 and TRBJ1-1, with 7 bases aligning to TRBD1. V was pared by 0 bases and J by 1 base, with 5 bases of the junction left unmatched. Germline V gene sequence: CDR1 DFQATT, CDR2 SNEGSKA (reference sequence). The CDR3 is made up of 15 amino acids. The CDR3 protein is CSARDLNRGNTEAFF. CDR3 in DNA: TGCAGTGCTAGAGATCTTAACAGGGGGAACACTGAAGCTTTCTTT.

The chain links TRBV29-1 to TRBJ1-1; 11 bases agree with TRBD1. Germline V gene sequence: CDR1 SQVTM, CDR2 ANQGSEA. The CDR3 covers 14 residues. J gave up 4 bases and V 4 bases, and 5 bases lay outside the gene matches. CDR3 protein: CSVGGQGAGTEAFF. CDR3 in DNA: TGCAGCGTTGGCGGACAGGGGGCGGGCACTGAAGCTTTCTTT.

In this sample, this clonotype turned up a few times. V usage is TRBV11-2 and J usage is TRBJ2-3, with unresolved D. The V and J ends lost 5 bases and 4 bases respectively, with 22 bases between them. The germline V gene has CDR1 SGHAT and CDR2 FQNNGV. This CDR3 is 17 amino acids long. CDR3 nucleotides: TGTGCCAGCAGCCCCCGAACGAGCTTGTATCTTCCAGATACGCAGTATTTT. Translation gives CASSPRTSLYLPDTQYF. The full variable domain, with the rest looked up from reference TRBV11-2 and TRBJ2-3, is EAGVAQSPRYKIIEKRQSVAFWCNPISGHATLYWYQQILGQGPKLLIQFQNNGVVDDSQLPKDRFSAERLKGVDSTLKIQPAKLEDSAVYLCASSPRTSLYLPDTQYFGPGTRLTVL.

V usage is TRBV29-1 and J usage is TRBJ2-7; 7 positions agree with TRBD2. Looked up from germline, CDR1 is SQVTM and CDR2 is ANQGSEA. V lost 7 bases to trimming and J lost 4 bases; unmatched junction nucleotides: 13. The CDR3 length is 14 residues. The CDR3 DNA follows: TGCAGCGCTGCCCCGCTAGCGGATGGGTACGAGCAGTACTTC. It codes for CSAAPLADGYEQYF.

The sample holds a few counts of this clonotype. CDR3 DNA: TGTGCCAGCAGTTCGAGCTCGGGACACCACTACGAGCAGTACTTC. This gives the protein CASSSSSGHHYEQYF. The V gene is TRBV28, the J gene TRBJ2-7; D perhaps matches TRBD1 (6 bases). V lost 4 bases and J lost 3, with 16 bases in between. In germline, CDR1 is MDHEN, CDR2 SYDVKM. This CDR3 region has 15 residues.

The rearrangement joins TRBV29-1 to TRBJ2-2, with 11 bases fitting TRBD1. There are 14 residues in the CDR3. Germline assignment: CDR1 SQVTM and CDR2 ANQGSEA. Trimming cost V 7 bases and J 2 bases; bases outside gene matches: 3. In nucleotides, the CDR3 is TGCAGCGCCCGGACAGGGGGCAACACCGGGGAGCTGTTTTTT. Translated: CSARTGGNTGELFF.

The DNA for the CDR3 is TGTGCCACCAGCAGAGGGATTACCGGGGAGCTGTTTTTT. Its translation: CATSRGITGELFF. The chain is built from TRBV15 and TRBJ2-2; D is ambiguous. Germline V gene data show CDR1 as LNHNV and CDR2 as YYDKDF (reference sequence). Trimming removed 1 base from V and 5 bases from J, with 5 bases in between. This CDR3 spans 13 amino acids.

The chain has TRBV29-1 and TRBJ2-1; TRBD2 matches at 13 bases. J gave up 5 bases and V 4 bases, and 2 bases lay outside the gene matches. Germline-derived CDR1 and CDR2 are SQVTM and ANQGSEA. This CDR3 is 14 amino acids long. CDR3 in amino acids: CSVGGLAGNNEQFF. The DNA of the CDR3 is TGCAGCGTTGGGGGACTAGCGGGGAACAATGAGCAGTTCTTC.

The chain uses TRBV13 and TRBJ2-7; TRBD2 agrees at 12 bases. The CDR3 sequence is 17 residues long. CDR1 and CDR2 from the germline V gene are PRHDT and FYEKMQ (reference sequence). J was trimmed by 0 bases and V by 4 bases; bases with no gene match: 7. CDR3 sequence reads: CASSSRLAGVGSYEQYF. The CDR3 bases are TGTGCCAGCAGCTCACGACTAGCGGGAGTTGGCTCCTACGAGCAGTACTTC.

The V call is TRBV11-2, the J call TRBJ2-1; D is unclear. CDR1 and CDR2 (germline): SGHAT, FQNNGV. The CDR3 totals 14 residues. The ends were cut back, 1 base at V and 7 bases at J, with 11 bases in the middle. CDR3 loop: CASSLVLFENEQFF. CDR3 coding DNA: TGTGCCAGCAGCTTAGTCCTGTTTGAGAATGAGCAGTTCTTC.

This clonotype was observed a few times. The J gene is TRBJ1-2, the V gene TRBV28, with 7 bases identical to TRBD1. Germline loops: CDR1 MDHEN, CDR2 SYDVKM. The CDR3 has 12 residues. Trimming cost V 6 bases and J 11 bases; bases outside gene matches: 9. CDR3 sequence reads: CASSTTGTAYTF. The CDR3 DNA is TGTGCCAGCAGCACCACCGGGACAGCTTACACCTTC.

The V gene is TRBV24-1, the J gene TRBJ2-1; 7 nucleotides agree with TRBD2. After removal of 0 bases from V and 8 bases from J, the junction contained 6 bases not matched to a gene. This CDR3 spans 15 amino acids. Germline assignment: CDR1 KGHDR and CDR2 SFDVKD. DNA for the CDR3: TGTGCCACCAGTGATTTGGGCGGGAGTACTGATGAGCAGTTCTTC. It specifies CATSDLGGSTDEQFF.

A few counts support this clonotype. The chain combines TRBV12-3 or TRBV12-4 with TRBJ2-1; maybe TRBD2 (6 bases). Between the trimmed V and J ends, which lost 1 base and 11 bases, there was a span of 18 bases. The CDR3 is 15 residues long. DNA of the CDR3: TGTGCCAGCAGTTTAGGTCCACCGGGCGGGGAAAAGCAGTTCTTC. It encodes CASSLGPPGGEKQFF.

This clonotype has only a few counts. CDR3 nucleotide sequence: TGTGCCAGTAGTACCCAGGGTAGCAATCAGCCCCAGCATTTT. This codes for CASSTQGSNQPQHF. The chain employs TRBV19 and TRBJ1-5; D is perhaps TRBD1 (5 bases). Trimming stripped 4 bases from V and 0 bases from J, with 7 bases between. The CDR3 runs to 14 residues. CDR1 is LNHDA and CDR2 is SQIVND in the germline V gene (reference sequence).

This rearrangement joins TRBV7-2 to TRBJ2-7; 14 bases match TRBD2. The CDR3 is 15 amino acids. The trim removed 5 bases at V and 4 bases at J, leaving 4 bases unmatched. Germline V CDR1 and CDR2: SGHTA, FQGNSA. Here the CDR3 DNA reads TGTGCCAGCAGCCATGGGACTAGCGGGAGATACGAGCAGTACTTC. Amino acids: CASSHGTSGRYEQYF.

This clonotype was picked up one time. V and J are TRBV9 and TRBJ2-5; D might be TRBD2 (6 bases). This CDR3 spans 14 amino acids. With 2 bases removed from V and 4 bases from J, the gap between germline ends came to 12 bases. Germline assignment: CDR1 SGDLS and CDR2 YYNGEE. CDR3 sequence reads: CASSVGGMAETQYF. The CDR3 coding sequence is TGTGCCAGCAGCGTGGGCGGGATGGCAGAGACCCAGTACTTC.

The V and J genes are TRBV7-2 and TRBJ2-5, with D maybe TRBD2 (7 bases). The CDR3 has 14 residues. Germline CDR1 is SGHTA and CDR2 is FQGNSA. Between the trimmed V and J ends, which lost 3 bases and 1 base, there was a span of 9 bases. The CDR3 nucleotides read TGTGCCAGCAGCTTTGCGGGGGCCCAAGAGACCCAGTACTTC. Amino acid sequence: CASSFAGAQETQYF.

In nucleotides, the CDR3 is TGCGCCAGCAGCCAACTATACTCCGGGACAGGGTCTAATGAGCAGTTCTTC. This encodes CASSQLYSGTGSNEQFF. The V and J genes are TRBV4-3 and TRBJ2-1; 9 bases are a match to TRBD1. J was trimmed by 7 bases and V by 2 bases; bases with no gene match: 12. The CDR3 covers 17 residues. The germline gives CDR1 LGHNA, CDR2 YSLEER.

V is TRBV4-1 and J is TRBJ1-5; D is undetermined. Germline CDR1 and CDR2: MGHRA and YSYEKL. The V end was cut by 1 base, the J end by 3 bases, with 7 bases between. The CDR3 has 14 amino acids. Here the CDR3 DNA reads TGCGCCAGCAGCCAAGTACGGGTCAATCAGCCCCAGCATTTT. It encodes CASSQVRVNQPQHF.

This clonotype was counted between two and nine times. The rearrangement uses TRBV20-1 and TRBJ2-5; the D is unclear. Trimming left V 0 bases short and J 7 bases short, with 9 bases between. In germline, CDR1 is DFQATT, CDR2 SNEGSKA (reference sequence). This CDR3 comprises 12 residues. CDR3 in amino acids: CSARDRKRTQYF. The CDR3 region has the DNA TGCAGTGCTAGAGATCGGAAAAGGACCCAGTACTTC.

The chain couples TRBV29-1 to TRBJ2-5; D might be TRBD2 (6 bases). Germline loops: CDR1 SQVTM, CDR2 ANQGSEA. Deletions cut 5 bases from V and 2 bases from J, with 12 bases between. The CDR3 is 13 amino acids. CDR3 residues: CSVRLDLQETQYF. CDR3 coding DNA: TGCAGCGTTCGACTAGATCTTCAAGAGACCCAGTACTTC.

This chain links TRBV5-1 with TRBJ2-3; 8 bases match TRBD2. The length of the CDR3 is 16 residues. Trimming took 5 bases from V and 0 from J; bases not matched to a gene: 8. The germline gives CDR1 SGHRS, CDR2 YFSETQ. The CDR3 here is CASRSYSGASTDTQYF. As DNA, the CDR3 is TGCGCCAGCAGATCTTATAGCGGGGCTAGCACAGATACGCAGTATTTT.

This clonotype came up a few times. J is TRBJ1-2 and V is TRBV28; tentatively, D is TRBD1 (5 bases). This CDR3 contains 15 residues. Germline lookup yields CDR1 MDHEN and CDR2 SYDVKM. Deletions cut 5 bases from V and 6 bases from J, with 19 bases between. The CDR3 sequence: CASSLAGTARDGYTF. Here the CDR3 DNA reads TGTGCCAGCAGTCTTGCGGGGACGGCCCGCGATGGCTACACCTTC.

This clonotype was recorded a few times. The rearrangement joins TRBV20-1 to TRBJ2-1; 8 bases align to TRBD1. The germline gives CDR1 DFQATT, CDR2 SNEGSKA (reference sequence). The CDR3 runs to 15 residues. V trimming: 2 bases; J trimming: 2 bases; junction bases outside the gene matches: 5. The CDR3 is CSARRTGQAYNEQFF. DNA of the CDR3: TGCAGTGCTAGAAGGACGGGACAGGCCTACAATGAGCAGTTCTTC.

V is TRBV18 and J is TRBJ2-3; either TRBD1 or TRBD2 may fit D (5 bases each). CDR1 and CDR2 (germline): KGHSH, LQKENI. V lost 0 bases and J 4 bases, leaving 11 bases between the germline ends. This CDR3 is built from 15 residues. The CDR3 DNA sequence: TGTGCCAGCTCACCACCCGGGACCTACCCAGATACGCAGTATTTT. It translates to CASSPPGTYPDTQYF.

The rearrangement uses TRBV9 and TRBJ2-5; possible D gene TRBD1, 6 bases. CDR3 length equals 14 residues. Deletions cut 4 bases from V and 2 bases from J, with 12 bases between. Germline CDR1 and CDR2: SGDLS and YYNGEE. The CDR3 sequence is CASSRTGIQETQYF. As DNA, the CDR3 is TGTGCCAGCAGCAGAACAGGGATTCAAGAGACCCAGTACTTC.

This clonotype was recorded only once. V and J are TRBV20-1 and TRBJ2-2; 9 bases agree with TRBD2. J was trimmed by 4 bases and V by 4 bases; bases with no gene match: 7. The germline V gene has CDR1 DFQATT and CDR2 SNEGSKA (reference sequence). CDR3 size: 15 residues. CDR3 nucleotides: TGCAGTGCTACCCAAGCGGGAGGAGGCACCGGGGAGCTGTTTTTT. Translation gives CSATQAGGGTGELFF.